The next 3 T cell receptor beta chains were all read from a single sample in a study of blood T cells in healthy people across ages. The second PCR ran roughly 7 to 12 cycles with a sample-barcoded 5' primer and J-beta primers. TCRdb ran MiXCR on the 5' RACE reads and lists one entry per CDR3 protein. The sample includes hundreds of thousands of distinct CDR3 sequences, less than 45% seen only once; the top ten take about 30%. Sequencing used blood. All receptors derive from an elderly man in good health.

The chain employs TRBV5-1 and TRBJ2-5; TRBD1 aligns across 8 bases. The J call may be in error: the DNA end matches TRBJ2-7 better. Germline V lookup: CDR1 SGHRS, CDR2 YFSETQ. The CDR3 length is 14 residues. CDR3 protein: CASSVMTGDNEQYF. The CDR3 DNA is TGCGCCAGCAGCGTGATGACAGGGGACAACGAGCAGTACTTC.

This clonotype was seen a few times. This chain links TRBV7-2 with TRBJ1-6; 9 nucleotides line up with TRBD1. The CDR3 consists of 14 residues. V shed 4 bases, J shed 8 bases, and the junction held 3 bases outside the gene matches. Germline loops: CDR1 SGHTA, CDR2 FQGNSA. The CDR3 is CASSSGQGYSPLHF. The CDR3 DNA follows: TGTGCCAGCAGCTCGGGACAGGGATATTCACCCCTCCACTTT.

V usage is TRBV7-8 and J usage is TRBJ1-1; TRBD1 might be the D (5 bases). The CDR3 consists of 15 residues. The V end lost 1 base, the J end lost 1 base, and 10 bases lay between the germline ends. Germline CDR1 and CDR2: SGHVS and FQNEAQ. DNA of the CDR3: TGTGCCAGCAGCTTAGTGGGACCAAGGAACACTGAAGCTTTCTTT. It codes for CASSLVGPRNTEAFF. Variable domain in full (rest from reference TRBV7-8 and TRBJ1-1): GAGVSQSPRYKVAKRGQDVALRCDPISGHVSLFWYQQALGQGPEFLTYFQNEAQLDKSGLPSDRFFAERPEGSVSTLKIQRTQQEDSAVYLCASSLVGPRNTEAFFGQGTRLTVV.